This T cell receptor (beta chain) was recorded in a study of blood T cell repertoires in COVID-19. The repertoire was sequenced with immunoSEQ multiplex PCR; TCRdb's copy has only in-frame clones and lacks some. This sample carries 25,000 to 30,000 clones, roughly 90% of them seen once, and the ten largest clones take roughly 2.5%. V was pared by 1 base and J by 4 bases, with 5 bases of the junction left unmatched. The CDR3 totals 16 residues. Germline CDR1 and CDR2: SGHAT and FQNNGV. The clonotype comes from a human donor in a cohort sampled during active COVID-19. The specimen was peripheral blood. This chain links TRBV11-2 with TRBJ2-7; 12 bases match TRBD1. The chain's CDR3 is CASSLGGTGGYYEQYF. The CDR3 DNA sequence: TGTGCCAGCAGCTTAGGGGGGACAGGGGGCTATTACGAGCAGTACTTC.